This TCR beta chain emerged from a study of beta chain features in type 1 diabetes. As for the study in general: Similarity in age, gender and cell yields was seen between patients and healthy donors.

The whole isolated RNA underwent reverse transcription, so sequencing captured expressed TCRB transcripts. The assay was immunoSEQ multiplex PCR, and TCRdb's table has in-frame clones only and misses some. The sample shows approximately 150,000 clones, 8% to 13% of them seen only once. This clone showed up many times. CDR1 LGHNA and CDR2 YSLEER come from the germline V gene. This CDR3 has 15 amino acids. The V end was cut by 0 bases, the J end by 3 bases, with 6 bases between. Markers CD45RO/CCR7/CD25/CD127/CD95/CD27 served to sort CD4+ naive, central memory, regulatory and stem cell-like memory cells.

The origin of this receptor is a man younger than 30 in good health. The rearrangement links TRBV4-3 to TRBJ2-6; D might be TRBD1 (5 bases). The sequenced sample consisted of naive CD4+ T cells from blood. CDR3 DNA: TGCGCCAGCAGCCAAGAAGGGGTTGGGGCCAACGTCCTGACTTTC. It encodes CASSQEGVGANVLTF.